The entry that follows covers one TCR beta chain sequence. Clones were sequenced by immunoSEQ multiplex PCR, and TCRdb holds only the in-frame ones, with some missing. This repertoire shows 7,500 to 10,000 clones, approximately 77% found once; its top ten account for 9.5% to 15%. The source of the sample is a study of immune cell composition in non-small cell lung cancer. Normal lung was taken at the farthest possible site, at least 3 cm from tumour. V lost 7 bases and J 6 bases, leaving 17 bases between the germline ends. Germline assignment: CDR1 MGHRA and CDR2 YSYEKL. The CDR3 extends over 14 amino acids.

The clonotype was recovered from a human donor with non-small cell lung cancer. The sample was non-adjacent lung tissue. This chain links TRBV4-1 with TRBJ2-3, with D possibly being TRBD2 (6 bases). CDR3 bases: TGCGCCAGCAAGGCGGAGGGGTGGGGGGATACGCAGTATTTT. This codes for CASKAEGWGDTQYF.